A single sample is the source of the 3 T cell receptor beta chains below, sequenced in a study of blood T cell repertoires in COVID-19. Assay: immunoSEQ multiplex PCR; the TCRdb copy retains only in-frame clones and omits some. The sample lists 150,000 to 200,000 clones, approximately 90% occurring once. The material sequenced was peripheral blood. Receptor source: a man in his forties or fifties with acute or convalescent COVID-19.

Only one count was recorded for this clone. The rearrangement joins TRBV7-2 to TRBJ2-1; D is perhaps TRBD1 (6 bases). Trimming stripped 2 bases from V and 5 bases from J, with 13 bases between. This CDR3 has 15 residues. Germline V gives CDR1 SGHTA, CDR2 FQGNSA. The CDR3 spells CASSLQGDTNNEQFF. In DNA form, the CDR3 reads TGTGCCAGCAGCTTACAAGGGGACACGAACAATGAGCAGTTCTTC.

The chain employs TRBV7-8 and TRBJ2-3; TRBD1 aligns across 8 bases. From germline, CDR1 is SGHVS and CDR2 FQNEAQ. Trimming took 5 bases from V and 0 from J; bases not matched to a gene: 7. The CDR3 contains 16 residues. This CDR3 reads CASSVLDRESTDTQYF. The DNA of the CDR3 is TGTGCCAGCAGCGTACTGGACAGGGAAAGCACAGATACGCAGTATTTT.

V and J are TRBV5-8 and TRBJ1-2; no definite D call. The germline V gene encodes CDR1 SGHTS and CDR2 YDEGEE. The ends were cut back, 4 bases at V and 3 bases at J, with 13 bases in the middle. This CDR3 is built from 14 residues. CDR3 protein: CASSPTRRYYGYTF. In DNA, the CDR3 is TGTGCCAGCAGCCCGACTCGGAGATACTATGGCTACACCTTC. Full variable domain (outside the CDR3, taken from reference TRBV5-8 and TRBJ1-2): EAGVTQSPTHLIKTRGQQATLRCSPISGHTSVYWYQQALGLGLQFLLWYDEGEERNRGNFPPRFSGRQFPNYSSELNVNALELEDSALYLCASSPTRRYYGYTFGSGTRLTVV.